These 8 T cell receptor beta chains share one sample of origin, sequenced in a study of TIL therapy for anti-PD-1-resistant metastatic lung cancer. Time point in this sample: pre-treatment sample, taken before nivolumab and TIL therapy. Pleural nodules or supraclavicular lymph nodes made up most of the excised metastases sampled. Sequencing used immunoSEQ v3. Using immunoSEQ multiplex PCR, the repertoire was profiled, and TCRdb retains in-frame clones only, with some absent. The table includes roughly 92,000 clones, just over 65% detected once. The sample here was tumor tissue, taken at baseline. The receptors were gathered from a person aged 25 to 80 with non-small cell lung cancer.

The chain joins TRBV4-3 to TRBJ2-1, with 7 bases that match TRBD1. Germline-derived CDR1 and CDR2 are LGHNA and YSLEER. The J segment lost 8 bases and the V segment lost 1 base, leaving 14 bases of the junction unmatched. The CDR3 has 17 residues. The CDR3 DNA reads TGCGCCAGCAGCCAAGTACTCGCAGGGGGTAATAGGGATGAGCAGTTCTTC. Translated, it gives CASSQVLAGGNRDEQFF.

The chain combines TRBV6-2 or TRBV6-3 with TRBJ1-5, with D perhaps TRBD1 (5 bases). V lost 0 bases and J lost 4, with 16 bases in between. The CDR3 has 17 amino acids. The germline CDR1 and CDR2 sequences are MNHEY and SVGEGT. Here the CDR3 reads CASSYSRWGGANQPQHF. CDR3 nucleotide sequence: TGTGCCAGCAGTTACTCGAGATGGGGAGGGGCAAATCAGCCCCAGCATTTT.

The V call is TRBV3-1 (or the pseudogene TRBV3-2), the J call TRBJ2-1; TRBD2 is a possible D gene (5 bases). Germline V CDR1 and CDR2: LGHDT, YNNKEL (reference sequence). Trimming pared 1 base from V and 10 bases from J, leaving 11 bases between. This CDR3 has 13 residues. CDR3: CASSQAGSSEQFF. In DNA form, the CDR3 reads TGTGCCAGCAGCCAAGCGGGGTCTTCGGAGCAGTTCTTC.

This clone was observed a few times. This chain links TRBV7-9 with TRBJ1-4; 10 bases map to TRBD1. The V and J ends lost 5 bases and 4 bases, in that order; junction bases with no gene match: 4. Germline lookup yields CDR1 SEHNR and CDR2 FQNEAQ (reference sequence). CDR3 size: 15 residues. DNA of the CDR3: TGTGCCAGCAGCCCAAGGACAGGGGGTAATGAAAAACTGTTTTTT. Encoded protein: CASSPRTGGNEKLFF. Full variable domain (outside the CDR3, taken from reference TRBV7-9 and TRBJ1-4): DTGVSQNPRHKITKRGQNVTFRCDPISEHNRLYWYRQTLGQGPEFLTYFQNEAQLEKSRLLSDRFSAERPKGSFSTLEIQRTEQGDSAMYLCASSPRTGGNEKLFFGSGTQLSVL.

V and J are TRBV5-4 and TRBJ2-3; no clear D gene. The CDR3 length is 15 residues. Germline CDR1 is SGHNT and CDR2 is YYREEE (reference sequence). Between the trimmed V and J ends, which lost 2 bases and 2 bases, there was a span of 12 bases. This chain's CDR3 is CASSFRLGYTDTQYF. Written as DNA, the CDR3 is TGTGCCAGCAGCTTTAGGCTAGGATACACAGATACGCAGTATTTT.

The chain uses TRBV6-5 and TRBJ1-2; D not certain. Germline loops: CDR1 MNHEY, CDR2 SVGAGI. V dropped 4 bases and J dropped 5 bases, with 8 bases sitting between them. This CDR3 is 12 amino acids long. In DNA, the CDR3 is TGTGCCAGCAGTTTCGACGGTTATGGCTACACCTTC. Translation gives CASSFDGYGYTF.

The rearrangement joins TRBV6-6 to TRBJ2-2, with 7 bases identical to TRBD1. After removal of 5 bases from V and 4 bases from J, the junction contained 4 bases not matched to a gene. Germline-derived CDR1 and CDR2 are MNHNY and SVGAGI (reference sequence). CDR3 length: 14 amino acids. CDR3 DNA: TGTGCCAGCAGTACGGGACAGTTCACCGGGGAGCTGTTTTTT. Its translation: CASSTGQFTGELFF.

The V and J genes are TRBV6-1 and TRBJ1-4; no firm D call. CDR1 and CDR2 from the germline V gene are MNHNS and SASEGT. This CDR3 has 17 amino acids. V lost 0 bases and J lost 0, with 11 bases in between. The CDR3 DNA follows: TGTGCCAGCAGTGAAGCCGGGGTTTGGGCAACTAATGAAAAACTGTTTTTT. Translated, it gives CASSEAGVWATNEKLFF.